Following are 11 T cell receptor beta chains from one sample sequenced in a study of long-term antiretroviral therapy in people with HIV. Survey-level immunoSEQ v3.0 assays were run. The assay was immunoSEQ multiplex PCR, and TCRdb's table has in-frame clones only and misses some. The sample carries about 29,000 clones, approximately 78% recorded once. The sequences come from unsorted PBMCs, collected 1.5 years before starting antiretroviral therapy. The receptors originated from a man between 18 and 29 years old with HIV.

The CDR3 reads CSVESNRVGEQYF. The CDR3 nucleotides read TGCAGCGTGGAATCCAACAGGGTTGGCGAGCAGTACTTC. The chain links TRBV29-1 to TRBJ2-7; a weak D match, TRBD1 (6 bases). Deletions cut 6 bases from V and 6 bases from J, with 18 bases between. The CDR3 is 13 residues long. The germline V gene has CDR1 SQVTM and CDR2 ANQGSEA.

The V call is TRBV4-3, the J call TRBJ1-4; D call uncertain. V lost 0 bases and J lost 7, with 18 bases in between. The CDR3 extends over 17 amino acids. Germline CDR1 reads LGHNA; CDR2 reads YSLEER. CDR3 loop: CASSQDSWPLSGEKLFF. The CDR3 DNA reads as TGCGCCAGCAGCCAAGATTCCTGGCCCCTTTCAGGTGAAAAACTGTTTTTT.

The V gene is TRBV9, the J gene TRBJ1-1; TRBD1 is a possible D gene (5 bases). The CDR3 runs to 15 residues. V lost 0 bases and J lost 0, with 9 bases in between. In germline, CDR1 is SGDLS, CDR2 YYNGEE. The DNA of the CDR3 is TGTGCCAGCAGCGTAGGTGGGGCTGTGAACACTGAAGCTTTCTTT. The encoded protein is CASSVGGAVNTEAFF.

The chain carries TRBV7-2 and TRBJ1-2; TRBD1 matches at 9 bases. This CDR3 has 13 residues. CDR1 is SGHTA and CDR2 is FQGNSA in the germline V gene. V was pared by 7 bases and J by 5 bases, with 5 bases of the junction left unmatched. In DNA form, the CDR3 reads TGTGCCAGCAACCCGGGACAGGGATATGGCTACACCTTC. Translation gives CASNPGQGYGYTF. Looking up the rest from reference TRBV7-2 and TRBJ1-2 gives the full variable domain: GAGVSQSPSNKVTEKGKDVELRCDPISGHTALYWYRQSLGQGLEFLIYFQGNSAPDKSGLPSDRFSAERTGGSVSTLTIQRTQQEDSAVYLCASNPGQGYGYTFGSGTRLTVV.

The CDR3 protein is CASSLGHAGSEQYF. The CDR3, as DNA: TGTGCCAGCAGCTTGGGCCATGCGGGGAGCGAGCAGTACTTC. The chain is built from TRBV5-8 and TRBJ2-7, with D possibly being TRBD2 (6 bases). V gave up 0 bases and J gave up 6 bases, with 13 bases separating them. CDR3 length equals 14 residues. The germline V gene has CDR1 SGHTS and CDR2 YDEGEE.

This chain joins TRBV4-3 and TRBJ1-4; 7 nucleotides agree with TRBD1. V lost 1 base to trimming and J lost 8 bases; unmatched junction nucleotides: 7. This CDR3 has 15 residues. CDR1 LGHNA and CDR2 YSLEER come from the germline V gene. Here the CDR3 DNA reads TGCGCCAGCAGCCAAGCACAGGGGCCGGGCGAAAAACTGTTTTTT. Translated, it gives CASSQAQGPGEKLFF.

V and J are TRBV10-3 and TRBJ2-7, with D tentatively TRBD1 or TRBD2 (5 bases each). V shed 6 bases and J shed 5 bases, with 14 bases lying between them. Germline loops: CDR1 ENHRY, CDR2 SYGVKD. This CDR3 region has 13 residues. CDR3 amino acids: CAIRTGAGDEQYF. In DNA, the CDR3 is TGTGCCATCAGGACCGGGGCCGGGGACGAGCAGTACTTC.

J is TRBJ2-7 and V is TRBV19; 8 bases align to TRBD2. The CDR3 contains 16 residues. In germline, CDR1 is LNHDA, CDR2 SQIVND (reference sequence). Trimming cost V 5 bases and J 2 bases; bases outside gene matches: 11. DNA of the CDR3: TGTGCCAGTAGTCCTTCGCTTAGCGGGGCCGCCTACGAGCAGTACTTC. Residues: CASSPSLSGAAYEQYF.

This chain connects TRBV25-1 to TRBJ1-4; TRBD1 agrees at 7 bases. Germline-derived CDR1 and CDR2 are MGHDK and SYGVNS. The trim removed 3 bases at V and 2 bases at J, leaving 12 bases unmatched. This CDR3 is 18 amino acids long. The CDR3 DNA reads as TGTGCCAGCAGTGAGGCCAGGGGGGGTTGGGCGACTAATGAAAAACTGTTTTTT. Protein product: CASSEARGGWATNEKLFF. Looking up the rest from reference TRBV25-1 and TRBJ1-4 gives the full variable domain: EADIYQTPRYLVIGTGKKITLECSQTMGHDKMYWYQQDPGMELHLIHYSYGVNSTEKGDLSSESTVSRIRTEHFPLTLESARPSHTSQYLCASSEARGGWATNEKLFFGSGTQLSVL.

This clone rates as medium-sized (0.01 to 0.1%). The CDR3 spells CSVEVVAESYGYTF. The DNA for the CDR3 is TGCAGCGTTGAAGTAGTGGCAGAGAGCTATGGCTACACCTTC. The chain has TRBV29-1 and TRBJ1-2; D ambiguous. The CDR3 runs to 14 residues. The V gene's germline CDR1 is SQVTM and CDR2 ANQGSEA. The V gene lost 1 base and the J gene lost 4 bases, with 13 bases spanning the gap.

This clone was seen a few times. The chain employs TRBV30 and TRBJ2-3; a possible D gene is TRBD1 (6 bases). Trimming removed 4 bases from V and 0 bases from J, with 8 bases in between. CDR3 length: 13 amino acids. Germline V CDR1 and CDR2: GTSNPN, SVGIG (reference sequence). The CDR3 DNA is TGTGCCTGGACAGGGGCTAGCACAGATACGCAGTATTTT. Protein product: CAWTGASTDTQYF.